These T cell receptor beta chains were read from a single sample in a study of blood T cell repertoires in COVID-19. Libraries were prepared by immunoSEQ multiplex PCR; TCRdb keeps only in-frame clonotypes and omits some of them. The data hold nearly 55,000 clones, with 86% observed a single time. Sequenced material: peripheral blood. These receptors were collected from an older man with active COVID-19. CDR3s include the opening cysteine and the closing phenylalanine or tryptophan. A D gene is named only where the DNA matches it firmly.

TRBJ2-7 - 14 TRBV19 TGTGCCAGTAGTATCTTTAGCGGCACCTACGAGCAGTACTTC CASSIFSGTYEQYF
TRBJ1-2 TRBD1 15 TRBV9 TGTGCCAGCAGCGTTCGGGGACAGGGAGGCTATGGCTACACCTTC CASSVRGQGGYGYTF
TRBJ2-2 TRBD1 16 TRBV9 TGTGCCAGCAGGCCGACGGGACAGGGAGAGACCGGGGAGCTGTTTTTT CASRPTGQGETGELFF
TRBJ1-1 - 13 TRBV11-3 TGTGCCAGCAGAGGGAGGGGCGGCACTGAAGCTTTCTTT CASRGRGGTEAFF
TRBJ1-3 - 15 TRBV6-5 TGTGCCAGCAGTACCGGTGGACAGTCTGGAAACACCATATATTTT CASSTGGQSGNTIYF
TRBJ1-2 - 14 TRBV7-8 TGTGCCAGCAGCTTAGGGCAGGTTGACTATGGCTACACCTTC CASSLGQVDYGYTF
TRBJ2-4 TRBD2 16 TRBV2 TGTGCCAGCAGGGTCGGACTAGCGGGCCACAAAAACATTCAGTACTTC CASRVGLAGHKNIQYF
TRBJ1-2 TRBD1 14 TRBV27 TGTGCCAGCAGTTTTTACGGGACAGGATATGGCTACACCTTC CASSFYGTGYGYTF
TRBJ2-5 TRBD1 16 TRBV6-1 TGTGCCAGCAGTGGCCGACGGGACAGTCGGGGAGAGACCCAGTACTTC CASSGRRDSRGETQYF
TRBJ2-5 - 14 TRBV6-5 TGTGCCAGCAATCCAACAGTGGGCCAAGAGACCCAGTACTTC CASNPTVGQETQYF
TRBJ1-3 TRBD1 13 TRBV10-3 TGTGCCATCAGCGGGACAGCTGGAAACACCATATATTTT CAISGTAGNTIYF